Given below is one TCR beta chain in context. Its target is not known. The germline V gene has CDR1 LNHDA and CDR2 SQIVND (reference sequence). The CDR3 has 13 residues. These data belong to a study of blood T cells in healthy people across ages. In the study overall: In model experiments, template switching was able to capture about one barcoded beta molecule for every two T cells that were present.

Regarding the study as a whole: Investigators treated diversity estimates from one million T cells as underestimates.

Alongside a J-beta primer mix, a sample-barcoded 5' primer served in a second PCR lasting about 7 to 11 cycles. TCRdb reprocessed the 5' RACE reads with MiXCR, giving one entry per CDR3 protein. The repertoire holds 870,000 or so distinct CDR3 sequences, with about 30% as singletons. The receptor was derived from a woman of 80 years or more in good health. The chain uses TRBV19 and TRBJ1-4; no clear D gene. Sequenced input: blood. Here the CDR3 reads CASAWQTNEKLFF. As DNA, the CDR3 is TGTGCGTCGGCATGGCAGACAAATGAAAAACTGTTTTTT.